This T cell receptor beta chain came from a study of T cell repertoires in cytomegalovirus infection. TCRdb analysed the reads with MiXCR anew, one entry per CDR3 protein. The sample gives 43,000 or so distinct CDR3 sequences, roughly 19% of which show up once; approximately 55% is in the top ten. There are a few counts of this clonotype. Antigen unknown. The CDR3 spans 17 residues. CDR1 and CDR2 from the germline V gene are DFQATT and SNEGSKA (reference sequence). Trimming took 5 bases from V and 6 from J; bases not matched to a gene: 12. This clonotype originated in a human donor in good health (CMV status not recorded). Some clones in this sample may be carry-over from other donors' samples. Here the sequenced sample was CD8+ T cells from cultured PBMCs, taken from culture after CMV antigen stimulation. The J gene is TRBJ2-1, the V gene TRBV20-1, with 14 bases matching TRBD2. CDR3 nucleotides: TGCAGTGCTCTACCGGGACTAGCGGGAGTAAGGGGCAATGAGCAGTTCTTC. Translating gives CSALPGLAGVRGNEQFF.